Listed below are T cell receptor beta chains from one sample, sequenced in a study of blood T cell repertoires in COVID-19. Repertoires were generated with immunoSEQ multiplex PCR, while TCRdb's copy carries only in-frame clones and drops some. The top ten hold about 2.3% of the sample, which has 200,000 to 250,000 clones, about four fifths seen once. Sequenced sample: peripheral blood. Every receptor here comes from a woman aged 60-75 years with acute or convalescent COVID-19. Both conserved end residues are part of each CDR3. D genes are given only for firm matches. Rows may omit the clone size; those that give it use once, few, many or a size class.

>TRBJ1-2|TRBV19|.|TRBD1
CASSSDRFYGYTF
TGTGCCAGTAGTTCGGACAGGTTTTATGGCTACACCTTC
>TRBJ2-3|TRBV27|.|.
CASSLTGREAQYF
TGTGCCAGCAGTTTAACAGGAAGGGAGGCGCAGTATTTT
>TRBJ2-3|TRBV4-2|.|.
CASSQDLPTSTDTQYF
TGTGCCAGCAGCCAAGATCTGCCGACTAGCACAGATACGCAGTATTTT
>TRBJ2-1|TRBV7-8|.|.
CASSALLVGSYNEQFF
TGTGCCAGCAGCGCCCTACTAGTGGGCTCCTACAATGAGCAGTTCTTC
>TRBJ2-5|TRBV2|.|TRBD2
CASSEPRGGRVQETQYF
TGTGCCAGCAGTGAGCCCCGGGGGGGACGGGTACAAGAGACCCAGTACTTC
>TRBJ1-3|TRBV19|.|TRBD1
CASGDRSSGNTIYF
TGTGCCAGTGGGGACAGGAGCTCTGGAAACACCATATATTTT
>TRBJ2-1|TRBV2|.|TRBD2
CASSVRLAGGRLFF
TGTGCCAGCAGTGTGCGGCTAGCGGGGGGGCGGCTGTTCTTC
>TRBJ1-2|TRBV18|.|TRBD1
CASSSGTGQNYGYTF
TGTGCCAGCTCGTCCGGGACAGGGCAGAACTATGGCTACACCTTC
>TRBJ1-4|TRBV7-9|few|TRBD1
CASSYTGGGKLFF
TGTGCCAGCAGTTATACAGGGGGCGGGAAACTGTTTTTT
>TRBJ1-6|TRBV30|.|TRBD1
CAWSRTGGRKSPLHF
TGTGCCTGGAGCCGGACAGGGGGTAGAAAGTCACCCCTCCACTTT
>TRBJ2-1|TRBV20-1|.|TRBD1
CSASRQGLYNEQFF
TGCAGTGCTAGTAGACAGGGGCTCTACAATGAGCAGTTCTTC
>TRBJ1-6|TRBV30|.|.
CAGSDRGAGFSPLHF
TGTGCCGGCAGCGACCGCGGGGCTGGGTTTTCACCCCTCCACTTT
>TRBJ1-1|TRBV20-1|.|.
CSASLQGNTEAFF
TGCAGTGCTAGTCTTCAGGGCAACACTGAAGCTTTCTTT
>TRBJ2-7|TRBV14|.|.
CASSQDPMGAPSSYEQYF
TGTGCCAGCAGCCAAGATCCGATGGGGGCCCCTAGCTCCTACGAGCAGTACTTC
>TRBJ2-7|TRBV6-6|.|.
CASSAFSGGGEQYF
TGTGCCAGCAGTGCATTTAGCGGTGGGGGGGAGCAGTACTTC
>TRBJ2-3|TRBV6-5|.|.
CASSFAQFQYF
TGTGCCAGCAGTTTCGCCCAGTTTCAGTATTTT
>TRBJ1-4|TRBV3-1/TRBV3-2|.|TRBD1
CASSQGDRGREKLFF
TGTGCCAGCAGCCAGGGGGACAGGGGAAGAGAAAAACTGTTTTTT
>TRBJ1-5|TRBV10-3|.|.
CAISESYGQNNQPQHF
TGTGCCATCAGTGAGTCCTATGGACAGAACAATCAGCCCCAGCATTTT
>TRBJ2-1|TRBV29-1|.|TRBD2
CSVRLAGGSSYNEQFF
TGCAGCGTTAGACTAGCGGGGGGGAGCTCCTACAATGAGCAGTTCTTC
>TRBJ1-4|TRBV15|.|.
CATSRELNEKLFF
TGTGCCACCAGCAGAGAACTGAATGAAAAACTGTTTTTT
>TRBJ2-5|TRBV19|.|TRBD2
CASSTPGLASETQYF
TGTGCCAGTAGTACTCCGGGACTAGCTTCGGAGACCCAGTACTTC
>TRBJ2-2|TRBV27|.|.
CASTDLGQGRTGELFF
TGTGCCAGCACCGATTTAGGGCAGGGGCGCACCGGGGAGCTGTTTTTT
>TRBJ2-1|TRBV6-2/TRBV6-3|.|TRBD2
CASSWPLAGGKDEQFF
TGTGCCAGCAGTTGGCCACTAGCGGGGGGTAAAGATGAGCAGTTCTTC
>TRBJ1-5|TRBV7-3|.|TRBD1
CASGQEGSNQPQHF
TGTGCCAGCGGACAGGAAGGATCAAATCAGCCCCAGCATTTT
>TRBJ1-2|TRBV5-4|.|TRBD1
CASSLNRGVYGYTF
TGTGCCAGCAGCCTAAACAGGGGCGTCTATGGCTACACCTTC
>TRBJ1-1|TRBV5-4|.|TRBD1
CASSPDRDTEAFF
TGTGCCAGCAGCCCGGACAGGGACACTGAAGCTTTCTTT
>TRBJ1-5|TRBV24-1|.|.
CATQRQGLFQPQHF
TGTGCCACCCAACGTCAGGGGTTATTTCAGCCCCAGCATTTT
>TRBJ2-7|TRBV30|.|TRBD2
CAWSTKTSAPYEQYF
TGTGCCTGGAGTACGAAGACTAGCGCACCCTACGAGCAGTACTTC
>TRBJ2-6|TRBV19|.|.
CASSQGFSAYGANVLTF
TGTGCCAGTAGCCAGGGGTTTTCCGCGTATGGGGCCAACGTCCTGACTTTC
>TRBJ2-5|TRBV19|.|.
CASSMQKETQYF
TGTGCCAGTAGTATGCAGAAAGAGACCCAGTACTTC
>TRBJ1-2|TRBV6-5|.|.
CATRQNFYGYTF
TGTGCCACCCGACAGAACTTCTATGGCTACACCTTC
>TRBJ2-2|TRBV18|.|.
CASSPYQEHTGELFF
TGTGCCAGCTCACCATACCAGGAACACACCGGGGAGCTGTTTTTT
>TRBJ2-3|TRBV5-4|.|TRBD2
CASSLGRGGGTDTQYF
TGTGCCAGCAGCTTGGGGAGGGGAGGGGGCACAGATACGCAGTATTTT
>TRBJ1-6|TRBV6-4|.|TRBD1
CASSEGTGSSPLHF
TGTGCCAGCAGTGAAGGGACAGGGTCCTCACCCCTCCACTTT
>TRBJ1-1|TRBV5-6|.|.
CASNRGGLNTEAFF
TGTGCCAGCAACAGAGGGGGTCTGAACACTGAAGCTTTCTTT
>TRBJ2-2|TRBV3-1/TRBV3-2|.|TRBD1
CASRLVGQGATGELFF
TGTGCCAGCAGGCTGGTGGGACAGGGGGCGACCGGGGAGCTGTTTTTT
>TRBJ1-6|TRBV3-1/TRBV3-2|.|TRBD1
CASSLRGRGSPLHF
TGTGCCAGCAGCTTAAGGGGGCGCGGATCACCCCTCCACTTT
>TRBJ1-1|TRBV19|.|TRBD1
CASIGTGRNTEAFF
TGTGCCAGTATAGGGACAGGCAGGAACACTGAAGCTTTCTTT
>TRBJ1-3|TRBV30|.|TRBD1
CAWSTGAGNTIYF
TGTGCCTGGAGTACAGGGGCTGGAAACACCATATATTTT
>TRBJ2-5|TRBV7-9|.|.
CASSFGRGFQETQYF
TGTGCCAGCAGCTTCGGGCGGGGTTTTCAAGAGACCCAGTACTTC
>TRBJ2-1|TRBV6-2/TRBV6-3|.|TRBD2
CASSSRTSGGVNEQFF
TGTGCCAGCAGTTCTCGGACTAGCGGGGGAGTGAATGAGCAGTTCTTC
>TRBJ2-2|TRBV11-1|.|TRBD1
CASSPGGQKNTGELFF
TGTGCCAGCAGCCCTGGGGGACAGAAGAACACCGGGGAGCTGTTTTTT